This T cell receptor beta chain was found in a study of cytotoxic CD8 clonotypes in ibrutinib-treated CLL. Regarding the study as a whole: Clonality measured at baseline exceeded age-matched healthy donors, tracking circulating CD8+ T-cell counts.

On this clone itself: Its specificity is unknown.

Method: immunoSEQ multiplex PCR; TCRdb's copy keeps in-frame clones and lacks some. This sample has some 47,000 clones; more than 55% occur once, and the top ten carry around 30%. The CDR3 runs to 15 residues. Germline V gives CDR1 SGHNT, CDR2 YYREEE (reference sequence). Trimming removed 1 base at V and 2 bases at J, with 9 bases between. Sample: PBMCs, taken after 24 months of ibrutinib treatment. The origin of this receptor is a human donor with chronic lymphocytic leukemia. This chain connects TRBV5-4 to TRBJ1-4, with D possibly matching TRBD1 (5 bases). Here the CDR3 DNA reads TGTGCCAGCAGCTTGAGGGGAGTGACTAATGAAAAACTGTTTTTT. Its protein is CASSLRGVTNEKLFF.